This T cell receptor beta chain was sequenced for a study of cytomegalovirus exposure and HLA in healthy donors. At the level of the study: A previous analysis identified approximately 120 million unique TCR beta sequences derived from some 200 million T cells.

Germline assignment: CDR1 SGHRS and CDR2 YFSETQ. There are 17 residues in the CDR3. Trimming pared 0 bases from V and 7 bases from J, leaving 19 bases between. General study findings and limits: The study listed about 150 cytomegalovirus-associated TCR beta chains.

The study ran its PCR with 60 Vbeta and 13 Jbeta primers. Clones were read by immunoSEQ multiplex PCR, and TCRdb kept only the in-frame ones, dropping some. The repertoire has roughly 250,000 clones, roughly 70% of them found once; the top ten carry over 2%. As for this clone: The antigen remains undetermined.

Donors sampled were nominally healthy, though unrecorded immune exposures were likely. The chain uses TRBV5-1 and TRBJ1-4, with TRBD1 as a possible D gene (6 bases). The sequencing sample was made of PBMCs. The TCR originated in a female donor in good health and CMV-seronegative. In DNA form, the CDR3 reads TGCGCCAGCAGCTTGGGCGTCAACAGGGCCGGCAGTGAAAAACTGTTTTTT. This codes for CASSLGVNRAGSEKLFF. Looking up the rest from reference TRBV5-1 and TRBJ1-4 gives the full variable domain: KAGVTQTPRYLIKTRGQQVTLSCSPISGHRSVSWYQQTPGQGLQFLFEYFSETQRNKGNFPGRFSGRQFSNSRSEMNVSTLELGDSALYLCASSLGVNRAGSEKLFFGSGTQLSVL.